This T cell receptor (beta chain) was identified in a study of T-cell reconstitution after alpha-beta-depleted transplantation in children. This clonotype was counted only a few times. This sample's TCRbeta library carried unique molecular identifier barcodes. MiXCR, run by TCRdb on the PCR reads, gives a single entry per CDR3 protein. The data show fewer than 1 million distinct CDR3 sequences, with 15% to 20% seen just once and around 5.3% held by the top ten. The specimen was PBMCs, mostly from graft donor cells, collected 360 days after TCRalphabeta/CD19-depleted stem cell transplant. This sequence was found in a male patient younger than 18 who had a stem cell transplant for acute lymphoblastic leukemia, so the T cells may come from the graft donor.

CDR3 sequence reads: CASSSRGQLVYDEQYF. The CDR3 bases are TGTGCCAGCAGCTCCCGTGGACAGTTAGTGTATGACGAGCAGTACTTC. This chain connects TRBV7-7 to TRBJ2-7, with TRBD1 as a possible D gene (6 bases). CDR1 is SSHAT, CDR2 FNYEAQ, per germline (reference sequence). Trimming left V 4 bases short and J 5 bases short, with 21 bases between. The CDR3 sequence is 16 residues long.